This T cell receptor beta chain was obtained from a study of T-cell memory formation after mild COVID-19 (dated by TCRdb to the early 2020s). Background for the entire study: TCR sequence clusters from the two donors were found to be largely donor specific. T-cell clones expanding and contracting after mild COVID-19 in two donors were tracked by longitudinal TCRalpha and TCRbeta repertoire sequencing. Two young, previously healthy adult volunteers made up the cohort, one male and one female. The paper as a whole reports these results and caveats: Contracting CD4+ clones turned up mainly in the CM and EM memory subsets, whereas EMRA was where CD8+ clones were enriched. SARS-CoV-2 specificity of the second-wave clones peaking on day 37 was not confirmed. Only two mild cases were covered by the study, and larger cohorts that include severe cases with pre-infection samples were considered necessary. From day 15 to 85, contracting clones showed balanced CD4/CD8 phenotypes, whereas a second wave of clones that expanded from day 15 to 37 leaned towards CD4+. Some responding clones were found in pre-infection memory, which suggests that pre-existing cross-reactive memory T cells took part in the SARS-CoV-2 response.

CDR1 and CDR2 were assigned from the germline V gene as SGHAT and FQNNGV. The CDR3 runs 11 residues from the cysteine to the phenylalanine. Just CDR3 DNA is preserved here, 33 bases in frame from base 1. V is shortened by 5 bases, J by 6 bases, and the region joining them spans 7 bases. This clonotype showed up just a few times. Its antigen specificity is not known. No quality values exist for individual bases; no much larger clone is one base distant. PBMCs were isolated by Ficoll-Paque density gradient centrifugation. Sequenced using an Illumina NovaSeq 6000. cDNA libraries for TCRalpha and TCRbeta were prepared by 5'RACE using constant-segment primers, with sample barcodes and unique molecular identifiers added. Trizol reagent was used to extract RNA from every sample. Libraries were amplified in two PCR steps, with a second sample barcode and Illumina TruSeq adapters added in the second step. The libraries were sequenced on an Illumina NovaSeq using 2 x 150 bp paired-end reads. On the study's bioinformatics: Demultiplexing of reads and collapsing into UMI-guided consensus sequences were performed with migec v1.2.7. Using mixcr v2.1.11, UMI consensuses were aligned to TRA and TRB V and J templates and then assembled into clonotypes. A clonotype was counted as expanded or contracted only if both edgeR and NoisET called the change significant, with noise models trained on biological replicates. For edgeR calls, a false discovery rate-adjusted p below 0.01 and a log2 fold-change threshold of 1 were applied. As an exploratory analysis of dynamics, PCA with hierarchical clustering was applied to max-normalized trajectories of the 1000 most abundant clonotypes. The CD4 or CD8 phenotype of responding clones was assigned using the separately sequenced CD4+ and CD8+ repertoires. TCRdb trimmed public reads at Q25 via fastp, called clones via MiXCR and kept in-frame beta chains. Entries that share a CDR3 protein sequence are merged under the most common genes and DNA. What appears here as the V and J calls and clone size reflects TCRdb's work, not the paper's. For this sample there are around 110,000 distinct CDR3 sequences; 9.5% to 15% appear just once. The ten largest make up roughly 30% of the sample.

This TCR came from an adult woman who had mild COVID-19 (a few samples of this study predate the infection). The sample titles of this study are shuffled in the database, so cell type and time point are left out; the donor was told from shared clones. The material sequenced was PBMCs or a T cell subset sorted from them (not recorded which). The rearrangement combines TRBV11-2 with TRBJ1-1; there is no confident call for the D gene. The sequence in DNA is TGTGCCAGCAGCCCCTGGGCTGAAGCTTTCTTT. Its protein product is CASSPWAEAFF.